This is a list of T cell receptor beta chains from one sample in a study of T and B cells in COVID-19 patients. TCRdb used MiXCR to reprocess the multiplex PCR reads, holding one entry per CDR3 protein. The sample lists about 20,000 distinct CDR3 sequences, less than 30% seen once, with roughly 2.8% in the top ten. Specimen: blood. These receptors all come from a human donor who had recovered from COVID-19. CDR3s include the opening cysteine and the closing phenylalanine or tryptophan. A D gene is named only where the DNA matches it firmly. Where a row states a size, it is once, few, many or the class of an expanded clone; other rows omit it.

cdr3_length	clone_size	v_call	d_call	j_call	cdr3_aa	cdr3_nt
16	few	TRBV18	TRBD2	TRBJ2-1	CASSPLLAGGDNEQFF	TGTGCCAGCTCACCCCTTCTAGCGGGAGGCGACAATGAGCAGTTCTTC
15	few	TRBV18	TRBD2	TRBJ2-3	CASSPIASGADTQYF	TGTGCCAGCTCGCCCATTGCCAGCGGGGCAGATACGCAGTATTTT
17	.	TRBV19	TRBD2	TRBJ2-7	CASSSAGTSGRDYEQYF	TGTGCCAGTAGTTCCGCCGGGACTAGCGGGAGGGACTACGAGCAGTACTTC
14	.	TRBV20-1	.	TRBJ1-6	CSSSLTGGGSPLHF	TGCAGTTCTAGCCTAACGGGGGGGGGTTCACCCCTCCACTTT
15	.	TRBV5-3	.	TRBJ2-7	CARSLDPGGAYEQYF	TGTGCCAGAAGCTTGGATCCGGGGGGCGCCTACGAGCAGTACTTC
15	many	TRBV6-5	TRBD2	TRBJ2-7	CASSYTSVHGGEQYF	TGTGCCAGCAGTTACACTAGCGTCCACGGGGGAGAGCAGTACTTC
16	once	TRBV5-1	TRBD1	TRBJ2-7	CASSLTWDRGYYEQYF	TGCGCCAGCAGCTTGACCTGGGACAGAGGGTACTACGAGCAGTACTTC
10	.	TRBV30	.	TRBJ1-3	CAWSSHLLYF	TGTGCCTGGAGTTCCCATTTGTTATATTTT
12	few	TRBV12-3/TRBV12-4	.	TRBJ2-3	CASSLSPDTQYF	TGTGCCAGCAGTTTAAGTCCAGATACGCAGTATTTT
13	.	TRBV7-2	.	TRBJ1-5	CASSFSGNQPQHF	TGTGCCAGCAGCTTCTCCGGCAATCAGCCCCAGCATTTT
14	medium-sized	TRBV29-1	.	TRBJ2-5	CSVDGLGSGETQYF	TGCAGCGTAGACGGACTGGGCTCGGGGGAGACCCAGTACTTC
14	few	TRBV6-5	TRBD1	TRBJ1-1	CASSYTAAGQKAFF	TGTGCCAGCAGTTACACCGCTGCGGGACAGAAAGCTTTCTTT
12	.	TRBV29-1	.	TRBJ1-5	CSVRDSNQPQHF	TGCAGCGTTCGGGATAGCAATCAGCCCCAGCATTTT
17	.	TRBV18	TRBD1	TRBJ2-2	CASSLLRTGDDTGELFF	TGTGCCAGCTCGCTCCTTAGGACAGGGGATGACACCGGGGAGCTGTTTTTT
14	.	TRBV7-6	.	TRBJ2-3	CASSSAQGTDTQYF	TGTGCCAGCAGTTCGGCCCAGGGCACAGATACGCAGTATTTT
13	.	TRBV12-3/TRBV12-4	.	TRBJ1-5	CASSSGLNQPQHF	TGTGCCAGCAGTTCAGGGCTAAATCAGCCCCAGCATTTT
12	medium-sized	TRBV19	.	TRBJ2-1	CASSIAYNEQFF	TGTGCCAGTAGTATAGCCTACAATGAGCAGTTCTTC
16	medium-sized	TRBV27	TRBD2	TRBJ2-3	CASSLGLAGHTDTQYF	TGTGCCAGCAGTTTAGGATTAGCGGGGCACACAGATACGCAGTATTTT
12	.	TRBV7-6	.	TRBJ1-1	CASSSPDTEAFF	TGTGCCAGCAGCTCTCCCGACACTGAAGCTTTCTTT
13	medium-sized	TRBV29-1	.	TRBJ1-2	CSGRSWTGDGYTF	TGCAGCGGGAGAAGCTGGACGGGGGATGGCTACACCTTC
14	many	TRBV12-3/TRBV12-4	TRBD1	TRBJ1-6	CASSSGQGIAPLHF	TGTGCCAGCAGTTCGGGACAGGGAATTGCACCCCTCCACTTT
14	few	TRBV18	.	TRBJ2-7	CASSPQDGSYEQYF	TGTGCCAGCTCACCACAAGATGGGTCCTACGAGCAGTACTTC
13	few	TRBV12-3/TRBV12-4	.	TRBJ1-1	CASSFGGLAEAFF	TGTGCCAGCAGTTTTGGGGGGTTGGCTGAAGCTTTCTTT
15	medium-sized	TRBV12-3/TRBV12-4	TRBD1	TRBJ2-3	CASSPGTGSTDTQYF	TGTGCCAGCAGTCCCGGGACAGGAAGCACAGATACGCAGTATTTT
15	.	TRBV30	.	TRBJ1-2	CAWSVPGDRSYGYTF	TGTGCCTGGAGTGTCCCAGGGGACCGTAGCTATGGCTACACCTTC
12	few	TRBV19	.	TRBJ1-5	CASSIVGQPQHF	TGTGCCAGTAGTATTGTAGGGCAGCCACAGCATTTT
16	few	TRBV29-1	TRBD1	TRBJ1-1	CSGHPGQGIMNTEAFF	TGCAGCGGACACCCGGGACAGGGGATCATGAACACTGAAGCTTTCTTT
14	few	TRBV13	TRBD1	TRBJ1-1	CATSRGGEDTEAFF	TGTGCCACCTCACGAGGGGGCGAGGACACTGAAGCTTTCTTT
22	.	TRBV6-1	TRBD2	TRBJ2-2	CASTSTSGGASGGPRGTGELFF	TGTGCCAGCACCTCGACTAGCGGGGGGGCTAGCGGGGGGCCTCGCGGCACCGGGGAGCTGTTTTTT
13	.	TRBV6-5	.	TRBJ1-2	CAISVEEHYGYTF	TGTGCCATCAGTGTGGAGGAACACTATGGCTACACCTTC
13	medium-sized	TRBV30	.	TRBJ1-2	CAWSGGGLQGYTF	TGTGCCTGGTCAGGAGGGGGATTGCAAGGCTACACCTTC
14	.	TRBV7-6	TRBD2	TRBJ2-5	CASSFLTSPETQYF	TGTGCCAGCAGCTTTCTGACTAGCCCCGAGACCCAGTACTTC
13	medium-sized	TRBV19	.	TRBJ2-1	CATSRLVYNEQFF	TGTGCCACATCCCGACTAGTTTACAATGAGCAGTTCTTC
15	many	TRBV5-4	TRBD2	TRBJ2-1	CASSLEIAGANEQFF	TGTGCCAGCAGCTTGGAGATAGCGGGAGCGAATGAGCAGTTCTTC
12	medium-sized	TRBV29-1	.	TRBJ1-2	CSVEEYDYGYTF	TGCAGCGTTGAAGAGTATGACTATGGCTACACCTTC
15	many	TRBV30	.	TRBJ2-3	CAWTPRDLGTDTQYF	TGTGCCTGGACCCCAAGGGATTTGGGCACAGATACGCAGTATTTT
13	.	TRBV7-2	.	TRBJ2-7	CASSTDSTYEQYF	TGTGCCAGCAGCACCGACAGTACCTACGAGCAGTACTTC
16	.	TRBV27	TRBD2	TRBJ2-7	CASSLSGTRRQHEQYF	TGTGCCAGCAGTTTATCGGGGACTAGAAGACAGCACGAGCAGTACTTC
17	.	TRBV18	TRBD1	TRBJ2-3	CASSPLATTGGLDTQYF	TGTGCCAGCTCACCTCTTGCCACCACAGGGGGCTTAGATACGCAGTATTTT
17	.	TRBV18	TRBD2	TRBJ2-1	CASSPRLAGDSGNEQFF	TGTGCCAGCTCACCTCGACTAGCGGGGGATTCCGGCAATGAGCAGTTCTTC
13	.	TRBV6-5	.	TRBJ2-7	CASSSGMSYEQYF	TGTGCCAGCAGTTCCGGGATGAGCTACGAGCAGTACTTC
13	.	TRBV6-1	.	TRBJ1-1	CASSDGSNTEAFF	TGTGCCAGCAGTGACGGGAGCAACACTGAAGCTTTCTTT
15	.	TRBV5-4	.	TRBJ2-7	CASSLGQDSSFEQYF	TGTGCCAGCAGCTTGGGGCAGGACAGCTCCTTCGAGCAGTACTTC
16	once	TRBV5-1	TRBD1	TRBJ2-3	CASSLAYRGITDTQYF	TGCGCCAGCAGCTTGGCCTACAGGGGGATCACAGATACGCAGTATTTT
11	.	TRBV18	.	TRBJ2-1	CASSPGVEQFF	TGTGCCAGCTCACCAGGGGTTGAGCAGTTCTTC
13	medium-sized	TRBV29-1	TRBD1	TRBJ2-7	CSVSKTGGYEQYF	TGCAGCGTTTCCAAGACAGGGGGCTACGAGCAGTACTTC
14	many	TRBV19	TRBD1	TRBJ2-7	CASSPRTGSYEQYF	TGTGCCAGTAGTCCTAGGACAGGCTCCTACGAGCAGTACTTC
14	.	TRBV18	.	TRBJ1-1	CASSPDSMNTEAFF	TGTGCCAGCTCACCAGACAGCATGAACACTGAAGCTTTCTTT
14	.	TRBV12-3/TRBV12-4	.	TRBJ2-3	CASSSQPSEVTQYF	TGTGCCAGCAGTTCCCAGCCGTCAGAGGTTACGCAGTATTTT
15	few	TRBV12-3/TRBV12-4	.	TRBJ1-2	CASRTDQSGFVGYTF	TGTGCCAGCAGAACAGACCAGTCGGGGTTTGTTGGCTACACCTTC
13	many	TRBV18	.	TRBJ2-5	CASSLVGMETQYF	TGTGCCAGCTCACTGGTCGGGATGGAGACCCAGTACTTC
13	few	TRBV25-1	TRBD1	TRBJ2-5	CASSERGRETQYF	TGTGCCAGCAGTGAGAGGGGGCGGGAGACCCAGTACTTC
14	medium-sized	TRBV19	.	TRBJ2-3	CASRTPGNTDTQYF	TGTGCCAGTAGGACCCCTGGCAACACAGATACGCAGTATTTT
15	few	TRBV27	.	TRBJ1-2	CASSPYGGMVYGYTF	TGTGCCAGCAGTCCCTATGGGGGGATGGTCTATGGCTACACCTTC
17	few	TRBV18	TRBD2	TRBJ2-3	CASSPAKPAGGQDTQYF	TGTGCCAGCTCACCCGCGAAACCAGCGGGAGGCCAAGATACGCAGTATTTT
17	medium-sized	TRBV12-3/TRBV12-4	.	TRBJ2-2	CASSLRAGPAGTGELFF	TGTGCCAGCAGTTTAAGGGCAGGACCCGCAGGGACCGGGGAGCTGTTTTTT
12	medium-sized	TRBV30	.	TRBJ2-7	CAWSSSSYEQYF	TGTGCCTGGAGTTCAAGCTCCTACGAGCAGTACTTC
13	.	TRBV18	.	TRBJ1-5	CASSPGRRQPQHF	TGTGCCAGCTCCCCGGGCAGGAGGCAGCCCCAGCATTTT
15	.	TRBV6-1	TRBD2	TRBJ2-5	CASSEARGRGETQYF	TGTGCCAGCAGTGAAGCGCGAGGGAGGGGAGAGACCCAGTACTTC
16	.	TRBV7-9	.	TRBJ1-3	CASSTWGVNSGNTIYF	TGTGCCAGCAGCACCTGGGGGGTTAACTCTGGAAACACCATATATTTT